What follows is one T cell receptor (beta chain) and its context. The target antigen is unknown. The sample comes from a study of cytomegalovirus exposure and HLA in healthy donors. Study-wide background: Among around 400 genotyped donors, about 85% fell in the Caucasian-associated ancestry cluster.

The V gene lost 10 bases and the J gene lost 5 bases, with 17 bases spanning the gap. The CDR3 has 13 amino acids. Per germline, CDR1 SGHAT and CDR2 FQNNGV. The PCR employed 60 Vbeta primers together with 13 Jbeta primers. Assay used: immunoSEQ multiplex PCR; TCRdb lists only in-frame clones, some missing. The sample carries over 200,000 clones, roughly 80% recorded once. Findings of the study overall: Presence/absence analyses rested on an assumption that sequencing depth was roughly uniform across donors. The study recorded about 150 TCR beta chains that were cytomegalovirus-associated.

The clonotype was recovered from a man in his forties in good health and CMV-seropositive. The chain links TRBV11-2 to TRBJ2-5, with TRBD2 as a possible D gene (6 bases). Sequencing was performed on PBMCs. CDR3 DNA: TGTGCCACCGCGGGAACTGGGGGGGAGACCCAGTACTTC. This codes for CATAGTGGETQYF.